Presented here are 17 T cell receptor beta chains from one specimen sequenced in a study of chemoradiotherapy in HPV16-positive cancers. Sequenced by immunoSEQ multiplex PCR; TCRdb stores in-frame clones only, minus some. The table shows 15,000 to 20,000 clones, with 90% occurring only once. The sample consisted of blood, taken from a patient who underwent chemoradiotherapy. The source is a human donor with HPV-associated anogenital cancer.

J is TRBJ1-1 and V is TRBV27, with D unresolved. The V end was cut by 0 bases, the J end by 8 bases, with 13 bases between. The CDR3 extends over 14 amino acids. From germline, CDR1 is MNHEY and CDR2 SMNVEV (reference sequence). In DNA form, the CDR3 reads TGTGCCAGCAGTTTATCGAACGGGATGTACGAAGCTTTCTTT. Residues: CASSLSNGMYEAFF.

The chain couples TRBV7-8 to TRBJ1-2, with 8 bases that match TRBD1. V was pared by 5 bases and J by 8 bases, with 7 bases of the junction left unmatched. The germline gives CDR1 SGHVS, CDR2 FQNEAQ. This CDR3 comprises 13 residues. CDR3 nucleotides: TGTGCCAGCAGCAATCAGGGGGCACGAGGCTACACCTTC. It translates to CASSNQGARGYTF.

CDR3 sequence: CASSPSGLVSDEQFF. The CDR3, as DNA: TGTGCCAGCAGCCCCTCGGGACTAGTAAGTGATGAGCAGTTCTTC. The chain has TRBV9 and TRBJ2-1, with 8 nucleotides matching TRBD2. Looked up from germline, CDR1 is SGDLS and CDR2 is YYNGEE. J gave up 8 bases and V 4 bases, and 11 bases lay outside the gene matches. The CDR3 sequence is 15 residues long. The full variable domain, its missing parts supplied by reference TRBV9 and TRBJ2-1, is DSGVTQTPKHLITATGQRVTLRCSPRSGDLSVYWYQQSLDQGLQFLIQYYNGEERAKGNILERFSAQQFPDLHSELNLSSLELGDSALYFCASSPSGLVSDEQFFGPGTRLTVL.

This chain connects TRBV18 to TRBJ1-4; the D gene is possibly TRBD1 (5 bases). V gave up 6 bases and J gave up 5 bases, with 10 bases separating them. CDR3 size: 13 residues. Germline CDR1 and CDR2: KGHSH and LQKENI. CDR3: CASSDTTNEKLFF. The CDR3 DNA reads as TGTGCCAGCTCGGACACGACCAATGAAAAACTGTTTTTT.

By frequency in the sample, this clone is medium-sized. This chain joins TRBV15 and TRBJ2-7, with 7 bases identical to TRBD2. V lost 1 base to trimming and J lost 7 bases; unmatched junction nucleotides: 4. The length of the CDR3 is 13 residues. Germline loops: CDR1 LNHNV, CDR2 YYDKDF (reference sequence). Here the CDR3 reads CATSRVAGEEQYV. The CDR3 DNA reads as TGTGCCACCAGCAGAGTTGCGGGGGAAGAGCAGTACGTC.

The chain employs TRBV18 and TRBJ1-1, with D unresolved. CDR1 is KGHSH and CDR2 is LQKENI in the germline V gene. The CDR3 is made up of 15 amino acids. V dropped 3 bases and J dropped 1 base, with 12 bases sitting between them. CDR3 in DNA: TGTGCCAGCTCACCCCAAGAGCTTGGGAACACTGAAGCTTTCTTT. Encoded protein: CASSPQELGNTEAFF. The whole variable domain, remainder taken from reference TRBV18 and TRBJ1-1, is NAGVMQNPRHLVRRRGQEARLRCSPMKGHSHVYWYRQLPEEGLKFMVYLQKENIIDESGMPKERFSAEFPKEGPSILRIQQVVRGDSAAYFCASSPQELGNTEAFFGQGTRLTVV.

This clone was seen just once. This chain links TRBV29-1 with TRBJ2-3; 7 bases match TRBD1. V gave up 7 bases and J gave up 0 bases; unmatched junction bases: 7. Germline assignment: CDR1 SQVTM and CDR2 ANQGSEA. There are 14 residues in the CDR3. CDR3 coding DNA: TGCAGCGAGAGACAGGGAGCTAGCACAGATACGCAGTATTTT. As protein: CSERQGASTDTQYF.

The chain employs TRBV9 and TRBJ2-2; 10 bases line up with TRBD2. CDR3 length: 16 amino acids. Per the germline V gene, CDR1 is SGDLS and CDR2 is YYNGEE. Unmatched junction bases numbered 6, after V lost 3 bases and J lost 4 bases. The CDR3 region has the DNA TGTGCCAGCAGCGAGACTAGCGGGTCACCCACCGGGGAGCTGTTTTTT. Protein sequence: CASSETSGSPTGELFF.

This chain uses TRBV19 with TRBJ2-3; D may correspond to TRBD1 or TRBD2 (5 bases each). The CDR3 has 17 residues. Trimming cost V 5 bases and J 0 bases, with 18 bases left between them. The germline CDR1 and CDR2 sequences are LNHDA and SQIVND (reference sequence). CDR3 in amino acids: CASSGVRGRESTDTQYF. The DNA of the CDR3 is TGTGCCAGTAGTGGTGTTAGGGGCAGGGAGAGCACAGATACGCAGTATTTT.

The chain joins TRBV5-1 to TRBJ1-1, with D hard to call. Trimming took off 2 bases at V and 5 bases at J, with 10 bases between the two ends. This CDR3 spans 13 amino acids. CDR1 is SGHRS, CDR2 YFSETQ, per germline. Written as DNA, the CDR3 is TGCGCCAGCAGCTTTGGGATAGAGACTGAAGCTTTCTTT. This codes for CASSFGIETEAFF.

This clone was detected only once. This chain uses TRBV2 with TRBJ2-1, with a weak D call TRBD1 (5 bases). Germline loops: CDR1 SNHLY, CDR2 FYNNEI. The CDR3 contains 11 residues. Trimming pared 8 bases from V and 4 bases from J, leaving 6 bases between. The CDR3 nucleotides read TGTGCCAGCTACAGGTACAATGAGCAGTTCTTC. Translating it yields CASYRYNEQFF.

This clone was counted a single time. The chain combines TRBV7-8 with TRBJ1-2; 7 nucleotides agree with TRBD1. The germline gives CDR1 SGHVS, CDR2 FQNEAQ. Losses at the gene ends were 4 bases for V and 4 bases for J; bases not matched to a gene: 9. The CDR3 is 15 residues long. The chain's CDR3 is CASSSTTGTTYGYTF. In DNA form, the CDR3 reads TGTGCCAGCAGCTCCACGACAGGGACAACCTATGGCTACACCTTC.

The V and J genes are TRBV11-2 and TRBJ1-2; possibly TRBD1 for D (5 bases). V was clipped by 0 bases and J by 7 bases, with 15 bases between them. The CDR3 sequence is 15 residues long. Germline assignment: CDR1 SGHAT and CDR2 FQNNGV. The CDR3 loop is CASSLDSGGSFGYTF. CDR3 nucleotides: TGTGCCAGCAGCTTAGACTCCGGGGGGTCCTTTGGCTACACCTTC.

DNA for the CDR3: TGTGCCAGCTCACCGGGACTAGCGGGGTCCTACGAGCAGTACGTC. This gives the protein CASSPGLAGSYEQYV. The rearrangement joins TRBV18 to TRBJ2-7; 13 positions match TRBD2. In germline, CDR1 is KGHSH, CDR2 LQKENI. Trimming removed 3 bases from V and 1 base from J; junction bases left unmatched: 0. The CDR3 extends over 15 amino acids.

The chain links TRBV19 to TRBJ1-1; D might be TRBD1 (5 bases). Trimming removed 4 bases from V and 8 bases from J, with 8 bases in between. Germline values: CDR1 LNHDA, CDR2 SQIVND (reference sequence). The CDR3 length is 11 residues. CDR3 region: CASSKAGEAFF. The CDR3 nucleotides read TGTGCCAGTAGTAAAGCAGGGGAAGCTTTCTTT.

This rearrangement joins TRBV5-1 to TRBJ2-5; D gene unclear. CDR1 and CDR2 (germline): SGHRS, YFSETQ. CDR3 length: 15 residues. Trimming stripped 0 bases from V and 3 bases from J, with 12 bases between. CDR3 in amino acids: CASSLDSRKEETQYF. CDR3 in DNA: TGCGCCAGCAGCTTGGATAGCAGGAAAGAAGAGACCCAGTACTTC.

V usage is TRBV18 and J usage is TRBJ1-1; perhaps TRBD1 as D (6 bases). Trimming cost V 2 bases and J 7 bases, with 20 bases left between them. This CDR3 spans 16 amino acids. CDR1 and CDR2 from the germline V gene are KGHSH and LQKENI. The CDR3 nucleotides read TGTGCCAGCTCACCATCTAATTTGGGGGGCCCCCTTGAAGCTTTCTTT. Amino acid sequence: CASSPSNLGGPLEAFF. Combining the CDR3 with reference TRBV18 and TRBJ1-1 gives the whole variable domain NAGVMQNPRHLVRRRGQEARLRCSPMKGHSHVYWYRQLPEEGLKFMVYLQKENIIDESGMPKERFSAEFPKEGPSILRIQQVVRGDSAAYFCASSPSNLGGPLEAFFGQGTRLTVV.